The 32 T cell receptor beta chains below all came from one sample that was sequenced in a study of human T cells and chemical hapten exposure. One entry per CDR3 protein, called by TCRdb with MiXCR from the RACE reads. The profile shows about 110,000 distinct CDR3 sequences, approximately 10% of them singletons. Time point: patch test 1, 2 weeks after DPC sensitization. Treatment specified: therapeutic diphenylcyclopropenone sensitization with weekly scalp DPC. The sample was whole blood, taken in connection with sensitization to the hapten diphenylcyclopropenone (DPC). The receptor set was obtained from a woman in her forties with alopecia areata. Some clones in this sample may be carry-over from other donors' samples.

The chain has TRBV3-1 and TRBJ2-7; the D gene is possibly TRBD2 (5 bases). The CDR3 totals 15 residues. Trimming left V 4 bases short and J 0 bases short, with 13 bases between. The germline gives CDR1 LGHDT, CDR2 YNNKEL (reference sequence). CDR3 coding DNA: TGTGCCAGCAGCCGTGGGAGAGCCAGCTCCTACGAGCAGTACTTC. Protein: CASSRGRASSYEQYF.

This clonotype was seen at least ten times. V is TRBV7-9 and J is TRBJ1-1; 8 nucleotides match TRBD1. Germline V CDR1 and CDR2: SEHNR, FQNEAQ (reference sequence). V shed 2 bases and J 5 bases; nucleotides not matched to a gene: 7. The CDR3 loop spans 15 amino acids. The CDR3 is CASSLQGAGKTEAFF. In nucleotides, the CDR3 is TGTGCCAGCAGCTTACAGGGGGCCGGGAAGACTGAAGCTTTCTTT.

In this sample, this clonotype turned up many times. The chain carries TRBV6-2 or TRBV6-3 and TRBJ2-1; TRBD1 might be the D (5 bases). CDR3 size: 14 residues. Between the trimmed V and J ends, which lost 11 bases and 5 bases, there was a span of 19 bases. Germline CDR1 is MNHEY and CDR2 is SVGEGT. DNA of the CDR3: TGTGCCGCCCGCGGCACAGGATACAACAATGAGCAGTTCTTC. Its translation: CAARGTGYNNEQFF.

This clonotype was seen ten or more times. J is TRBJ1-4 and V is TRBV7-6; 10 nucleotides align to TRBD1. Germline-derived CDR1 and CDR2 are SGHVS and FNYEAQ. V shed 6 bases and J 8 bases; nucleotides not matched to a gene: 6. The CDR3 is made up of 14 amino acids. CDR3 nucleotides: TGTGCCAGCAGATCCGGGACAGGGGAGGAAAAACTGTTTTTT. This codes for CASRSGTGEEKLFF.

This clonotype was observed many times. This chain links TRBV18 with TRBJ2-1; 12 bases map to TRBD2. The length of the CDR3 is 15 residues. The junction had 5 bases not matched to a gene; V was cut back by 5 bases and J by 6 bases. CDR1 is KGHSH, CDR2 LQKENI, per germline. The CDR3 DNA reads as TGTGCCAGCTCAGCCGCTAGCGGGAGGGGCAATGAGCAGTTCTTC. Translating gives CASSAASGRGNEQFF.

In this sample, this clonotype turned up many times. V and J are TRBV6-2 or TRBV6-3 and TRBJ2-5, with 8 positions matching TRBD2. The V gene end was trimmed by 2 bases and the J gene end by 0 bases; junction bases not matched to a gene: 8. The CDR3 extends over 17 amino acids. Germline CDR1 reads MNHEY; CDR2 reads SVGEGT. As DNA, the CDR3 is TGTGCCAGCAGTTACGGGGGTGTAGCGGGGTACCAAGAGACCCAGTACTTC. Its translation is CASSYGGVAGYQETQYF.

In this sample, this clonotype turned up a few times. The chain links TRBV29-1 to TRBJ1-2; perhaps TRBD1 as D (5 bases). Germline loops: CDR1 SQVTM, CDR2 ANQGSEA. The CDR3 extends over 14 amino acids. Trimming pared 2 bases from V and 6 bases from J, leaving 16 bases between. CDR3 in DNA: TGCAGCGTTGAAACGGGACGGCCGATGAATGGCTACACCTTC. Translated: CSVETGRPMNGYTF.

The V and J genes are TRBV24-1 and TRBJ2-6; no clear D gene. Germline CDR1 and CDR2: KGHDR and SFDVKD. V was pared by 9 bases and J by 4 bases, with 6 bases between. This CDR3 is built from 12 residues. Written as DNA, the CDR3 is TGTGCCACCTCGCCCGGGGCCAACGTCCTGACTTTC. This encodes CATSPGANVLTF.

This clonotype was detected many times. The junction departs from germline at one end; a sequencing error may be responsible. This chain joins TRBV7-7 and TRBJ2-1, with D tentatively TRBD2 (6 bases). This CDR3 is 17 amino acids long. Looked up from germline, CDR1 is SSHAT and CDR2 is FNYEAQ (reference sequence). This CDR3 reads CASSLAPTRTHPNEQFF. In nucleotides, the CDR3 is TGTGCTAGCAGCTTAGCCCCGACTAGGACCCACCCCAATGAGCAGTTCTTC.

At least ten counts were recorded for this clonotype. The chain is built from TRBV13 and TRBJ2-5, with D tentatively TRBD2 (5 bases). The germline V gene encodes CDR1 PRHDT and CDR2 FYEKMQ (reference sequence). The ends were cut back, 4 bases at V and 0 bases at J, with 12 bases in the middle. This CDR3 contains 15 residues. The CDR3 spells CASSSSPGNQETQYF. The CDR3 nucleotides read TGTGCCAGCAGCTCCTCCCCGGGGAACCAAGAGACCCAGTACTTC.

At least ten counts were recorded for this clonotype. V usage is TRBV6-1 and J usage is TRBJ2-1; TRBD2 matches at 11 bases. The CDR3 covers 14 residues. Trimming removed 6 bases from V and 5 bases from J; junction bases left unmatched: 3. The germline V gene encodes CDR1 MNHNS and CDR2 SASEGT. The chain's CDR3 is CASRGTSGHNEQFF. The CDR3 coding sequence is TGTGCCAGCAGGGGGACTAGCGGCCACAATGAGCAGTTCTTC.

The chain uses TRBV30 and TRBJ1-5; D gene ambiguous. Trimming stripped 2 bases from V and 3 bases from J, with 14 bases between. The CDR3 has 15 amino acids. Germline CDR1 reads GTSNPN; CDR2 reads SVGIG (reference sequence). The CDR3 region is CAWSLGAGPNQPQHF. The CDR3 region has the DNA TGTGCCTGGAGTCTCGGTGCAGGCCCCAATCAGCCCCAGCATTTT.

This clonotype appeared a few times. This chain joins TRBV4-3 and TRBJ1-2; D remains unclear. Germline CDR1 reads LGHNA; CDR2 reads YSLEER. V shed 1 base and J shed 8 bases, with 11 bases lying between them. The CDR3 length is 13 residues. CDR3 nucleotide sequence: TGCGCCAGCAGCCAAGCTGGGATTTTAGGCTACACCTTC. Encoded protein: CASSQAGILGYTF.

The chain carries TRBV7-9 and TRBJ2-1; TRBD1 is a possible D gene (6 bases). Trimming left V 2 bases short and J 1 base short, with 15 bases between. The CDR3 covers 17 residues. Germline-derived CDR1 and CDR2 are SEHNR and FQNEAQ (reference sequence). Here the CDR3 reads CASSLKQGALSYNEQFF. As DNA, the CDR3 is TGTGCCAGCAGCTTAAAACAGGGAGCCCTATCCTACAATGAGCAGTTCTTC. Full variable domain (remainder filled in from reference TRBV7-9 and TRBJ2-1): DTGVSQNPRHKITKRGQNVTFRCDPISEHNRLYWYRQTLGQGPEFLTYFQNEAQLEKSRLLSDRFSAERPKGSFSTLEIQRTEQGDSAMYLCASSLKQGALSYNEQFFGPGTRLTVL.

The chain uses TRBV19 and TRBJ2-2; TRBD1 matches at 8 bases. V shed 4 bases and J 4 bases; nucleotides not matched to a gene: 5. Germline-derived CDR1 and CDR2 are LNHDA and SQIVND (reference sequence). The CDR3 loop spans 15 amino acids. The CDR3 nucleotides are TGTGCCAGTAGTAACCCAGGGGGCTTCACCGGGGAGCTGTTTTTT. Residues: CASSNPGGFTGELFF.

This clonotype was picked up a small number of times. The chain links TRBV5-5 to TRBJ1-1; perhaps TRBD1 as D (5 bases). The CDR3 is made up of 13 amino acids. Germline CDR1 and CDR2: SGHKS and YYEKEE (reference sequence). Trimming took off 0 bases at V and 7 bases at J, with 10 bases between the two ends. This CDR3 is CASSLGQTFEAFF. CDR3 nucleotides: TGTGCCAGCAGCTTGGGACAGACATTTGAAGCTTTCTTT.

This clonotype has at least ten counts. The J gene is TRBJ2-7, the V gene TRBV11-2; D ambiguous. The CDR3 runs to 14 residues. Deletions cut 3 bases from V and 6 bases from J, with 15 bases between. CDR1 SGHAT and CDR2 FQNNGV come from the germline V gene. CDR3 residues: CASSFSTLPFEQYF. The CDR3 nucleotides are TGTGCCAGCAGCTTCAGTACTCTCCCCTTCGAGCAGTACTTC.

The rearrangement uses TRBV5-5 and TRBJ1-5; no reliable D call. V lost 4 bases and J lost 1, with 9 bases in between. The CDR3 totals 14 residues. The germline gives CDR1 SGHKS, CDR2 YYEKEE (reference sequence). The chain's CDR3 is CASSVDKSNQPQHF. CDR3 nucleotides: TGTGCCAGCAGCGTCGACAAAAGCAATCAGCCCCAGCATTTT. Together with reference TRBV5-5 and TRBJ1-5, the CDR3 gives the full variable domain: DAGVTQSPTHLIKTRGQQVTLRCSPISGHKSVSWYQQVLGQGPQFIFQYYEKEERGRGNFPDRFSARQFPNYSSELNVNALLLGDSALYLCASSVDKSNQPQHFGDGTRLSIL.

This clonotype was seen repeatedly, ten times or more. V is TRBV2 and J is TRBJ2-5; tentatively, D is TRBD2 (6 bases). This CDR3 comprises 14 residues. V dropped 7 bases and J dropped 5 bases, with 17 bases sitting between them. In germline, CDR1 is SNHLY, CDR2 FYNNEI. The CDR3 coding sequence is TGTGCCAGCAAAGGGCAGGGAGGTTTGGAGACCCAGTACTTC. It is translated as CASKGQGGLETQYF.

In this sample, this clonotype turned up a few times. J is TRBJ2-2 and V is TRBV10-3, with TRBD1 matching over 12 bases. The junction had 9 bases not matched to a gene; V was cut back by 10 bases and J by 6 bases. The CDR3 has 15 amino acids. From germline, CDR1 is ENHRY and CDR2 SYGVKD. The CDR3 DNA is TGTGCCACTAAGACGGGACAGGGGGCCGCCGGGGAGCTGTTTTTT. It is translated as CATKTGQGAAGELFF.

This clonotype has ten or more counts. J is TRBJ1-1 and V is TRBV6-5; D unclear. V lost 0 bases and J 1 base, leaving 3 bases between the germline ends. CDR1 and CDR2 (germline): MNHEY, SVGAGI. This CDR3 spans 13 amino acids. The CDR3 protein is CASSYSRNTEAFF. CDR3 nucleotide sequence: TGTGCCAGCAGTTACTCGAGGAACACTGAAGCTTTCTTT.

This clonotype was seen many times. CDR3 in DNA: TGCAGCGTTGAGGGGCAGGGTGTGTCAGATACGCAGTATTTT. This translates into CSVEGQGVSDTQYF. The chain joins TRBV29-1 to TRBJ2-3; D might be TRBD1 (5 bases). V lost 3 bases to trimming and J lost 4 bases, with 14 bases between them. CDR1 and CDR2 (germline): SQVTM, ANQGSEA. The CDR3 is 14 residues long.

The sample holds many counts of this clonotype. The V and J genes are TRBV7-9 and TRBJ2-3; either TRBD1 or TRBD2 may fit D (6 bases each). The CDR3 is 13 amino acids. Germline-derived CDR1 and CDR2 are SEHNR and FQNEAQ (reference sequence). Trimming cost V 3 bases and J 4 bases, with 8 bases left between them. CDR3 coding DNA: TGTGCCAGCAGCTTGGGGGGCTCAGATACGCAGTATTTT. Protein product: CASSLGGSDTQYF.

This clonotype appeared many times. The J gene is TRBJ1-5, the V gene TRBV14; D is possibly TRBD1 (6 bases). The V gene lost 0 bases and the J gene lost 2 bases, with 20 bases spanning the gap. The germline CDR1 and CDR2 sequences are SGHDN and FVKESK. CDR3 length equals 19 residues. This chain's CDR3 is CASSQDRGQISDRNQPQHF. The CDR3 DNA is TGTGCCAGCAGCCAAGATCGGGGGCAGATCTCGGATCGCAATCAGCCCCAGCATTTT.

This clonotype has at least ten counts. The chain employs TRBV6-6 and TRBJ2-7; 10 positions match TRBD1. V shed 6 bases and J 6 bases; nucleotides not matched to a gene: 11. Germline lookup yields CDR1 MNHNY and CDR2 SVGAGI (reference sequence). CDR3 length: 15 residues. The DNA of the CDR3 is TGTGCCAGCAGGGACGTTGTGGGACAGGGGTCCGAGCAGTACTTC. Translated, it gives CASRDVVGQGSEQYF.

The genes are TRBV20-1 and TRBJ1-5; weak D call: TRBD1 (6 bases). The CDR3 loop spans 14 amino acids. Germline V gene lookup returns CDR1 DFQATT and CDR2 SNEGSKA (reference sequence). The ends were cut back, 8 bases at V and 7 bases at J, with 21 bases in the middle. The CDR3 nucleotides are TGCAGTCGGGAGGGGGGTGGCGTAGGACAGCCCCAGCATTTT. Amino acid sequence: CSREGGGVGQPQHF.

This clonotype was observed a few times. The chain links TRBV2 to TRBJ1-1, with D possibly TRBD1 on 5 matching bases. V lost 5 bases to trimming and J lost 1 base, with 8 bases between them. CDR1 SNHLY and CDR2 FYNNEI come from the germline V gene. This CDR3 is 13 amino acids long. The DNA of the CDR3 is TGTGCCAGCAGTTGGGACGGGAACACTGAAGCTTTCTTT. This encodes CASSWDGNTEAFF. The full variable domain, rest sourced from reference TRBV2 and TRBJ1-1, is EPEVTQTPSHQVTQMGQEVILRCVPISNHLYFYWYRQILGQKVEFLVSFYNNEISEKSEIFDDQFSVERPDGSNFTLKIRSTKLEDSAMYFCASSWDGNTEAFFGQGTRLTVV.

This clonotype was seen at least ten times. This chain's CDR3 is CASTTRLAGVNEQFF. For the CDR3, the DNA is TGTGCCAGCACCACCCGACTAGCGGGAGTGAATGAGCAGTTCTTC. The J gene is TRBJ2-1, the V gene TRBV28; 12 nucleotides agree with TRBD2. The germline V gene has CDR1 MDHEN and CDR2 SYDVKM. With V trimmed by 7 bases and J by 7 bases, 8 bases remained unmatched. The CDR3 length is 15 residues.

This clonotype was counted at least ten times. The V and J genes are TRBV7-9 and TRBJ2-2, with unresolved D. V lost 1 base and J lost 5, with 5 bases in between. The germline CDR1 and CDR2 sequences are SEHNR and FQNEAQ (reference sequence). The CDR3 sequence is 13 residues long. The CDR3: CASSLVTTGELFF. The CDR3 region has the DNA TGTGCCAGCAGCTTAGTCACGACCGGGGAGCTGTTTTTT.

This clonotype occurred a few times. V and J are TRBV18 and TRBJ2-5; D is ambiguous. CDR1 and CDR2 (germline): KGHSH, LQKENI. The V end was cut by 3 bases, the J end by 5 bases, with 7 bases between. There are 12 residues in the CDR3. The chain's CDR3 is CASSPVPETQYF. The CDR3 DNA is TGTGCCAGCTCACCGGTCCCGGAGACCCAGTACTTC. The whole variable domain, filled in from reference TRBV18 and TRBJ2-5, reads NAGVMQNPRHLVRRRGQEARLRCSPMKGHSHVYWYRQLPEEGLKFMVYLQKENIIDESGMPKERFSAEFPKEGPSILRIQQVVRGDSAAYFCASSPVPETQYFGPGTRLLVL.

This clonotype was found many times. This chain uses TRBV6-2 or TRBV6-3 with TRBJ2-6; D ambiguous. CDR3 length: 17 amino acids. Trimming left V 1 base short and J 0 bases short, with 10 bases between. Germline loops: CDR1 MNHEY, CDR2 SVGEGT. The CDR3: CASSYLGTPSGANVLTF. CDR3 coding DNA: TGTGCCAGCAGTTACTTGGGTACCCCCTCTGGGGCCAACGTCCTGACTTTC.

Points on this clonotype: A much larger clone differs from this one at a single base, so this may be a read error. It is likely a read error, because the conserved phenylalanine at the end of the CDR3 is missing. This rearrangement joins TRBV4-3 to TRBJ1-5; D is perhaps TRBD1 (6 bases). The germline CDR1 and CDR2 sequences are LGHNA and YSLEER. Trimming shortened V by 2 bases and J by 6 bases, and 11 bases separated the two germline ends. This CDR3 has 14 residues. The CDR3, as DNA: TGCGCCAGCAGCCAAAGGGGGGGCAGTCAGCCCCAGCATTTA. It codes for CASSQRGGSQPQHL.